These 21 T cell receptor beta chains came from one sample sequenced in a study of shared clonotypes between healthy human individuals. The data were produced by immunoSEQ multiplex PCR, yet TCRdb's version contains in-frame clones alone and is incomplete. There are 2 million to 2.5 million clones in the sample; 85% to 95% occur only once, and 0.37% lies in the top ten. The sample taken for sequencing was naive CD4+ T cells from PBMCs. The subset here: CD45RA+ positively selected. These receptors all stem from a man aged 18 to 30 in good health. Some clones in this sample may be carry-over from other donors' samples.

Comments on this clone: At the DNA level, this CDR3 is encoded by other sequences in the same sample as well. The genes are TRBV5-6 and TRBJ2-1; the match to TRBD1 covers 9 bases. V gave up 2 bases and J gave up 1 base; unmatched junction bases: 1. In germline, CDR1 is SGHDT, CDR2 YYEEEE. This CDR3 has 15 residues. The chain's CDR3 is CASSLDRGSYNEQFF. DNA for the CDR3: TGTGCCAGCAGCTTAGACAGGGGGTCCTACAATGAGCAGTTCTTC.

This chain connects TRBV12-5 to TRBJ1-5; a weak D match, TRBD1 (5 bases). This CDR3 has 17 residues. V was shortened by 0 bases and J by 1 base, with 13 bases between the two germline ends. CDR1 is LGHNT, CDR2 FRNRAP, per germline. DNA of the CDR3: TGTGCTAGTGGTTTGGTATGGGGGGTAGTGAGCAATCAGCCCCAGCATTTT. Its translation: CASGLVWGVVSNQPQHF.

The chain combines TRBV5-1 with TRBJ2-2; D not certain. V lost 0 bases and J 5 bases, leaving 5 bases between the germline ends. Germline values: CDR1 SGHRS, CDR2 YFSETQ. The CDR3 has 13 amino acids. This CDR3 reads CASSLGQTGELFF. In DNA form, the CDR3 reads TGCGCCAGCAGCTTGGGCCAAACCGGGGAGCTGTTTTTT.

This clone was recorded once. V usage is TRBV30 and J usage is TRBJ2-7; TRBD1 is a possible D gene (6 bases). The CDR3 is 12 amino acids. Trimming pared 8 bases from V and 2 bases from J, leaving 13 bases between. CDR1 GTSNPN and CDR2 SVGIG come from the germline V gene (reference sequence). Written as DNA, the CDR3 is TGTGCCCTGCAGGGGACCACCTACGAGCAGTACTTC. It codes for CALQGTTYEQYF.

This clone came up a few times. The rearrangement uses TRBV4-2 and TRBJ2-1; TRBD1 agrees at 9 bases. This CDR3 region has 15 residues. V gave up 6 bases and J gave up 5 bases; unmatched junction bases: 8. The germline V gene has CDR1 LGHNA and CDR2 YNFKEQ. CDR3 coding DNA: TGTGCCAGCAGACCGGGACAGGGATCTCACAATGAGCAGTTCTTC. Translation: CASRPGQGSHNEQFF.

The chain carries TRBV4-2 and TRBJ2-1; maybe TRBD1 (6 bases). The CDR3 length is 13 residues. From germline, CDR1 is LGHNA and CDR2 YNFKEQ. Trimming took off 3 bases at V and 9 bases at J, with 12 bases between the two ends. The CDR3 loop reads CASSHPTGSEQFF. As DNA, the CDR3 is TGTGCCAGCAGCCATCCAACAGGGAGTGAGCAGTTCTTC.

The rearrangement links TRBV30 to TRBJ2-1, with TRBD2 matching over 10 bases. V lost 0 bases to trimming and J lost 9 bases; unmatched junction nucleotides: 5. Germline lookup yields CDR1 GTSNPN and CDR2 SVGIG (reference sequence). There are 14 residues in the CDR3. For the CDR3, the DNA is TGTGCCTGGAGTGTACTACTAGCGGGAAGTGAGCAGTTCTTC. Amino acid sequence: CAWSVLLAGSEQFF.

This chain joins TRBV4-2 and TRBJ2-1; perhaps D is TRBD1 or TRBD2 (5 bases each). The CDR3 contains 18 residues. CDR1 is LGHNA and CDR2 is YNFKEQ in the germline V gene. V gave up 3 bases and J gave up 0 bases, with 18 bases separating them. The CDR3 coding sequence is TGTGCCAGCAGCCAGGACCCGAATTGGGGGTTCTCCTACAATGAGCAGTTCTTC. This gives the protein CASSQDPNWGFSYNEQFF.

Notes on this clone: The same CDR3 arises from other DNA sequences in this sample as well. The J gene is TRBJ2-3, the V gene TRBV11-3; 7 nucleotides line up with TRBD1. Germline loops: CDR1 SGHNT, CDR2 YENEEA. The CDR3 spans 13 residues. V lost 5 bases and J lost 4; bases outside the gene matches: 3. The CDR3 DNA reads TGTGCCAGCAGCCTAGGGGGCGCAGATACGCAGTATTTT. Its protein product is CASSLGGADTQYF.

The CDR3 bases are TGTGCCAGCAGTGATTCAGGGGCGCGTGGCTACACCTTC. The encoded protein is CASSDSGARGYTF. The chain couples TRBV2 to TRBJ1-2; D is perhaps TRBD1 (6 bases). Trimming pared 3 bases from V and 7 bases from J, leaving 12 bases between. CDR3 length: 13 amino acids. Germline CDR1 reads SNHLY; CDR2 reads FYNNEI.

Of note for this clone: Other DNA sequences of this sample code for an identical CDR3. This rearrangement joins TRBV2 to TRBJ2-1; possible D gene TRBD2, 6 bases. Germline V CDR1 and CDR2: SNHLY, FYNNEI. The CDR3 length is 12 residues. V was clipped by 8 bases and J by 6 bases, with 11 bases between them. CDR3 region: CASRERGNEQFF. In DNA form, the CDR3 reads TGTGCCAGCCGGGAGAGGGGCAATGAGCAGTTCTTC.

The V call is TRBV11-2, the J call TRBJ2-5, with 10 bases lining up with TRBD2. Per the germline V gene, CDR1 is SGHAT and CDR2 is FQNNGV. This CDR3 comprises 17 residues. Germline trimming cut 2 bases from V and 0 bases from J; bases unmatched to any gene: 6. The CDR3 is CASSLRPLAGDQETQYF. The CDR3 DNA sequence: TGTGCCAGCAGCTTAAGACCCCTAGCGGGAGACCAAGAGACCCAGTACTTC.

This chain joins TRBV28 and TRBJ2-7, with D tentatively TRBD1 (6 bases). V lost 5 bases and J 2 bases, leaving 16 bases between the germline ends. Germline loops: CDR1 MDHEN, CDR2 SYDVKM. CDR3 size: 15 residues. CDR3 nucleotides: TGTGCCAGCAGTGTGGGACAAAGGTTGCCCTACGAGCAGTACTTC. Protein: CASSVGQRLPYEQYF.

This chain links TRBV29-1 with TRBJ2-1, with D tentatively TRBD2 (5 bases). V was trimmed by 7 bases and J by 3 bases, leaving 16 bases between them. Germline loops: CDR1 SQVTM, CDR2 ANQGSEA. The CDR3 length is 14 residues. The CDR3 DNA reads TGCAGCGCCCCCGTCGGACTGGACTACAATGAGCAGTTCTTC. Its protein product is CSAPVGLDYNEQFF.

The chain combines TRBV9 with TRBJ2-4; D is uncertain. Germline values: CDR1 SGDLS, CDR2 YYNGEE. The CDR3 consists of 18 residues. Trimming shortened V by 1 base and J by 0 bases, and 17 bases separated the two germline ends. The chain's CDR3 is CASSVSSGALVAKNIQYF. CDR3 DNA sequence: TGTGCCAGCAGCGTAAGCAGTGGAGCCCTTGTAGCCAAAAACATTCAGTACTTC.

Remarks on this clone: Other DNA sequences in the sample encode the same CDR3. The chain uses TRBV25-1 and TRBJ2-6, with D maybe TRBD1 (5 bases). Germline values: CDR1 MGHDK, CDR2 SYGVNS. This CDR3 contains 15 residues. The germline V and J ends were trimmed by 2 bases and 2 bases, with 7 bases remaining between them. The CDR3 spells CASSEPRAGANVLTF. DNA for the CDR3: TGTGCCAGCAGTGAACCCAGGGCTGGGGCCAACGTCCTGACTTTC.

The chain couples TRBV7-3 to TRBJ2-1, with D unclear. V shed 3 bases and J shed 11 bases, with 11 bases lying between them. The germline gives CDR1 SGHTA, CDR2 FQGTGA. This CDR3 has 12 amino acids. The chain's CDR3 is CASSFSDGQQFF. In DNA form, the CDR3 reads TGTGCCAGCAGCTTTTCCGACGGACAGCAGTTCTTC. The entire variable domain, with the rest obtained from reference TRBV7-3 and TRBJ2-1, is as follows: GAGVSQTPSNKVTEKGKYVELRCDPISGHTALYWYRQSLGQGPEFLIYFQGTGAADDSGLPNDRFFAVRPEGSVSTLKIQRTERGDSAVYLCASSFSDGQQFFGPGTRLTVL.

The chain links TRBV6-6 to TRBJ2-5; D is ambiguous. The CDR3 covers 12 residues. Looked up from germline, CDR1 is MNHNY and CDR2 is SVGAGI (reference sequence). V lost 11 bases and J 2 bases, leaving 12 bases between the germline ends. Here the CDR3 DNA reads TGTGCCGTGTCCCCCCCGCAAGAGACCCAGTACTTC. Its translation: CAVSPPQETQYF.

CDR3 sequence (DNA): TGTGCCAGCAGTGAAGGGGGGCGGAACATTCAGTACTTC. Amino acids: CASSEGGRNIQYF. The V and J genes are TRBV6-1 and TRBJ2-4, with D tentatively TRBD1 (6 bases). The CDR3 is 13 amino acids. V was pared by 1 base and J by 7 bases, with 8 bases between. Per the germline V gene, CDR1 is MNHNS and CDR2 is SASEGT.

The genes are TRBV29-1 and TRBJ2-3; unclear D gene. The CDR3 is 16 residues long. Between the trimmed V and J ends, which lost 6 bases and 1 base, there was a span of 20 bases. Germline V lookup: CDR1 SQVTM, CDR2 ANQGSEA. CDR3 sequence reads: CSVNGPMGAGTDTQYF. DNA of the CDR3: TGCAGCGTCAACGGTCCTATGGGCGCTGGCACAGATACGCAGTATTTT.

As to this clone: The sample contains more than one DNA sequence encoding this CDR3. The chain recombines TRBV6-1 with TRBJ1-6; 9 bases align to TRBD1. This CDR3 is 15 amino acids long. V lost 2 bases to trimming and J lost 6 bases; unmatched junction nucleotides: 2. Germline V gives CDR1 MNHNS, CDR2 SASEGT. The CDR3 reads CASSESGQGNSPLHF. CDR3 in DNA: TGTGCCAGCAGTGAATCGGGACAGGGTAATTCACCCCTCCACTTT.